This entry lists 2 T cell receptor beta chains sequenced from one sample in a study of blood T cell repertoires in COVID-19. The assay was immunoSEQ multiplex PCR, and TCRdb's table has in-frame clones only and misses some. This table has 150,000 or so clones, 87% appearing once. The specimen was peripheral blood. These receptors were taken from a man of 80 years or more with acute or convalescent COVID-19.

CDR3 region: CASSVGGTLQLYGYTF. CDR3 sequence (DNA): TGCGCCAGCAGTGTTGGTGGGACTCTTCAGTTGTATGGCTACACCTTC. This chain links TRBV10-2 with TRBJ1-2, with D maybe TRBD1 (5 bases). This CDR3 spans 16 amino acids. The germline V gene has CDR1 WSHSY and CDR2 SAAADI. V was cut by 4 bases and J by 5 bases, with 20 bases left in between.

The rearrangement uses TRBV15 and TRBJ2-3; D perhaps matches TRBD2 (5 bases). Between the trimmed V and J ends, which lost 0 bases and 9 bases, there was a span of 7 bases. Germline CDR1 and CDR2: LNHNV and YYDKDF (reference sequence). The CDR3 extends over 12 amino acids. The CDR3 bases are TGTGCCACCAGCAGAGATCGAGGGACGCAGTATTTT. This gives the protein CATSRDRGTQYF.